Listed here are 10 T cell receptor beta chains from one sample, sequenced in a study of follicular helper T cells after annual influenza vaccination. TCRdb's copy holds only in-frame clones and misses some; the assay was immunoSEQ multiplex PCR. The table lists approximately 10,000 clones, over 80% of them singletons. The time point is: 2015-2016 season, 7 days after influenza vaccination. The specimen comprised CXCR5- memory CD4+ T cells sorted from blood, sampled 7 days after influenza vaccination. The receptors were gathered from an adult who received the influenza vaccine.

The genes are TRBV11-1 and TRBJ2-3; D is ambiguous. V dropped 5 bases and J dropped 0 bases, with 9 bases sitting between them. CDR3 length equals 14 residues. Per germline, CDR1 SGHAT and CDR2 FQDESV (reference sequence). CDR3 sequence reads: CASSPRFSTDTQYF. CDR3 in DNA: TGTGCCAGCAGCCCCAGATTTAGCACAGATACGCAGTATTTT.

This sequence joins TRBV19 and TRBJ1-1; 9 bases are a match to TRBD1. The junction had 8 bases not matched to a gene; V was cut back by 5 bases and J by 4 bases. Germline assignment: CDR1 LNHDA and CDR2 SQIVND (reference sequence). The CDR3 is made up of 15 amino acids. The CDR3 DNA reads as TGTGCCAGTAGTTCTTACAGGGGGCGAGGCACTGAAGCTTTCTTT. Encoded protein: CASSSYRGRGTEAFF.

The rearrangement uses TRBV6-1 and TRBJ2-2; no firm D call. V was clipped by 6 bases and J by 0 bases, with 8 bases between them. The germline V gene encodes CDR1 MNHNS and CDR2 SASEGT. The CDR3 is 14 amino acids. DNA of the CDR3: TGTGCCAGCAGCACAGAGCCGAACACCGGGGAGCTGTTTTTT. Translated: CASSTEPNTGELFF.

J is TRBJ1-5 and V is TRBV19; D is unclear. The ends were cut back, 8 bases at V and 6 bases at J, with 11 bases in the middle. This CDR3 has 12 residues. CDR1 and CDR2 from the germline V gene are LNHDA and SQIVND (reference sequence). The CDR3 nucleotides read TGTGCCAGTGTAAGTTGGGGTCAGCCCCAGCATTTT. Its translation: CASVSWGQPQHF.

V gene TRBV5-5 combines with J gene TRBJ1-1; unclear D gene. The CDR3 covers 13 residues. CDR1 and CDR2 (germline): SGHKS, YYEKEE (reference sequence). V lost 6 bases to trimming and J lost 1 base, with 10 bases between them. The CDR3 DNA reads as TGTGCCAGCACCTTACAATGGAACACTGAAGCTTTCTTT. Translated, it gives CASTLQWNTEAFF.

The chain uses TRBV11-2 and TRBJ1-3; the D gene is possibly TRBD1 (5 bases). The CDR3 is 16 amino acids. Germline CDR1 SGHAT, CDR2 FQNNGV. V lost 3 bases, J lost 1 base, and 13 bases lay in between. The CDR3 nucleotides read TGTGCCAGCAGCTTGTTGGGTGGGGGATCTGGAAACACCATATATTTT. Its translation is CASSLLGGGSGNTIYF. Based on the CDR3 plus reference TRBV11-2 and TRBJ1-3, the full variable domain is EAGVAQSPRYKIIEKRQSVAFWCNPISGHATLYWYQQILGQGPKLLIQFQNNGVVDDSQLPKDRFSAERLKGVDSTLKIQPAKLEDSAVYLCASSLLGGGSGNTIYFGEGSWLTVV.

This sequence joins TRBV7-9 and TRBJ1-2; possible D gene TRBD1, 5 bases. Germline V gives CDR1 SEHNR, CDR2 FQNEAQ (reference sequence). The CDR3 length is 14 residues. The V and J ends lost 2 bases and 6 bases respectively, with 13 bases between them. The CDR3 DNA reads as TGTGCCAGCAGCTTAAGGGAACGAGGGGATGGCTACACCTTC. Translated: CASSLRERGDGYTF.

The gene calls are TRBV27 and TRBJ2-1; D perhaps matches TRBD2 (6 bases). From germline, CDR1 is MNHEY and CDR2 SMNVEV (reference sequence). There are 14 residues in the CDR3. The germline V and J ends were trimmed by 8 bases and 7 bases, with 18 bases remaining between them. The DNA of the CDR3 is TGTGCCAGCCTCCGGGTAGGGGCGGGAAATGAGCAGTTCTTC. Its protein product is CASLRVGAGNEQFF.

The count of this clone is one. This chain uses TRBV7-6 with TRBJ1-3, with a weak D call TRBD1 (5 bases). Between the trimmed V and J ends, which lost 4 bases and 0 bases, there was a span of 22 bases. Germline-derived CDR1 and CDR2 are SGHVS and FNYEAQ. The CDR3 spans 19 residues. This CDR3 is CASSSVPGTQDYSGNTIYF. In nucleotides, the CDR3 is TGTGCCAGCAGCTCAGTCCCCGGGACGCAAGATTACTCTGGAAACACCATATATTTT.

CDR3 sequence reads: CATRRPGPHSGANVLTF. The CDR3, as DNA: TGCGCCACCCGCCGGCCGGGGCCTCACTCTGGGGCCAACGTCCTGACTTTC. The chain is built from TRBV5-1 and TRBJ2-6; tentatively, D is TRBD1 or TRBD2 (5 bases each). The V and J ends lost 9 bases and 0 bases respectively, with 19 bases between them. Per the germline V gene, CDR1 is SGHRS and CDR2 is YFSETQ. This CDR3 has 17 amino acids.